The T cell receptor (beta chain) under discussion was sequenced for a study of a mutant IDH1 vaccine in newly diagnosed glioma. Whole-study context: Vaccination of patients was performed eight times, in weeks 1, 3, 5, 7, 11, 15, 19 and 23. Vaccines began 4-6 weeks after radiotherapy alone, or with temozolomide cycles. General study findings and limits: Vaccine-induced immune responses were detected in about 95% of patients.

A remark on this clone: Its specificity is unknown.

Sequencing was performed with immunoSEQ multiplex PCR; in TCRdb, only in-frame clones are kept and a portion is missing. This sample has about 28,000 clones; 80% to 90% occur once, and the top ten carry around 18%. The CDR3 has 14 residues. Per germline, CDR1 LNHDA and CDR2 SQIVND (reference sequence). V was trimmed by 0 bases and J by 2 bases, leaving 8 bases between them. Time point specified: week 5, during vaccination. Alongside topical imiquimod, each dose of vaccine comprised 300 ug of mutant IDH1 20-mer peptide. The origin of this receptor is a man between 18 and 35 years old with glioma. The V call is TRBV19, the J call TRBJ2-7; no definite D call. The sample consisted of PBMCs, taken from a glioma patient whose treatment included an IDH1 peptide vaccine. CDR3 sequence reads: CASSIDLGTYEQYF. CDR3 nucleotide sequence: TGTGCCAGTAGTATAGACCTAGGCACCTACGAGCAGTACTTC.